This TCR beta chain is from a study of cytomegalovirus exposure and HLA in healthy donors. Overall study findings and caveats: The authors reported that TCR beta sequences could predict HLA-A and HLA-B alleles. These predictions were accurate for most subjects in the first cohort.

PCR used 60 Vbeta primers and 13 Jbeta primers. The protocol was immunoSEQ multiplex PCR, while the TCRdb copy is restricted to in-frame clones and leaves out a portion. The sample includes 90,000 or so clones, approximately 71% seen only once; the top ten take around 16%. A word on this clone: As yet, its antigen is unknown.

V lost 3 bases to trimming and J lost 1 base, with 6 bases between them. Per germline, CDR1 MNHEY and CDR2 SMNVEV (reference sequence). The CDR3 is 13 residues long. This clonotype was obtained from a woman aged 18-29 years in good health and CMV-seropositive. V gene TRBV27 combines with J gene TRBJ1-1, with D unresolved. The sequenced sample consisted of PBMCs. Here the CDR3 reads CASSFGQNTEAFF. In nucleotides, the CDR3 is TGTGCCAGCAGTTTTGGGCAGAACACTGAAGCTTTCTTT.